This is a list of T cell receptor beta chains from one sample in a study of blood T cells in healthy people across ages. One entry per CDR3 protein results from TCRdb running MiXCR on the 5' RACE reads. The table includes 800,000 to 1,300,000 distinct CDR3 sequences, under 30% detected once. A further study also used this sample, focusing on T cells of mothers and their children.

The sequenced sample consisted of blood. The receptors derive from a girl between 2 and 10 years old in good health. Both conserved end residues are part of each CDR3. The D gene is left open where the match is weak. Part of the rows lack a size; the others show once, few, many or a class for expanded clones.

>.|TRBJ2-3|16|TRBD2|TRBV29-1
CSATSGLGRLTDTQYF
TGCAGCGCCACTAGCGGGCTCGGGCGACTCACAGATACGCAGTATTTT
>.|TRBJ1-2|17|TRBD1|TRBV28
CASTAHRGREENYGYTF
TGTGCCAGCACTGCCCACAGGGGGCGGGAAGAGAACTATGGCTACACCTTC
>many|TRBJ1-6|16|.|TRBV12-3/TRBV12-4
CASSFRQVGDNSPLHF
TGTGCCAGCAGTTTTCGTCAGGTCGGAGATAATTCACCCCTCCACTTT
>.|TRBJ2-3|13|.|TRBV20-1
CSAQGQSTDTQYF
TGCAGTGCTCAAGGACAGAGCACAGATACGCAGTATTTT
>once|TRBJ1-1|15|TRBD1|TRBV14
CASSRQWDRGREAFF
TGTGCCAGCAGCCGCCAGTGGGACAGGGGTAGGGAAGCTTTCTTT
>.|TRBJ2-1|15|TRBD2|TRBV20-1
CSARSSGGTYNEQFF
TGCAGTGCCAGGTCGAGCGGGGGGACCTACAATGAGCAGTTCTTC
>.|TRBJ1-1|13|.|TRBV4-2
CASSPTGTLEAFF
TGTGCCAGCAGCCCCACCGGGACGCTCGAAGCTTTCTTT
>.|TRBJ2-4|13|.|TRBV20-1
CSAPKRTANIQYF
TGCAGTGCCCCAAAACGGACGGCGAACATTCAGTACTTC
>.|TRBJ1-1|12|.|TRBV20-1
CSANIGDTEAFF
TGCAGTGCAAATATTGGGGACACTGAAGCTTTCTTT
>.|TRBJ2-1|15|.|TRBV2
CASSERDPPYNEQFF
TGTGCCAGCAGTGAAAGGGACCCCCCATACAATGAGCAGTTCTTC
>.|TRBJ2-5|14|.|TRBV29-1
CSVGRNYDEETQYF
TGCAGCGTTGGAAGGAATTACGACGAAGAGACCCAGTACTTC
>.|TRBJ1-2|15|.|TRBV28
CASSAGGDGGRGYTF
TGTGCCAGCAGTGCCGGGGGGGACGGAGGAAGAGGCTACACCTTC
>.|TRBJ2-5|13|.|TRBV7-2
CASSRTSERTQYF
TGTGCCAGCAGCCGTACAAGTGAGCGGACCCAGTACTTC
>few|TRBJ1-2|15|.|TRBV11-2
CASSLDLGQVGGYTF
TGTGCCAGCAGCTTAGATCTTGGACAAGTAGGCGGCTACACCTTC
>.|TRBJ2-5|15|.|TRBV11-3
CASSPKERGQETQYF
TGTGCCAGCAGTCCCAAGGAACGGGGTCAAGAGACCCAGTACTTC
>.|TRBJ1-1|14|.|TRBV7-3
CASSSRGGDTEAFF
TGTGCCAGCAGCTCTCGAGGGGGGGACACTGAAGCTTTCTTT
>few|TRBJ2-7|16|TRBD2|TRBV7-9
CASSPRTSGGAGEQYF
TGTGCCAGCAGCCCTAGGACTAGCGGGGGGGCAGGCGAACAGTACTTC
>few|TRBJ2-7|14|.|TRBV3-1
CASSQGTPAGEQYF
TGTGCCAGCAGCCAAGGGACACCGGCGGGCGAGCAGTACTTC
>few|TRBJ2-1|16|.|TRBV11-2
CASSLLFGVGENEQFF
TGTGCCAGCAGCTTATTATTCGGGGTGGGGGAAAATGAGCAGTTCTTC
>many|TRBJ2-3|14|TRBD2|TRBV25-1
CASSPSGTTDTQYF
TGTGCCAGCAGCCCTAGCGGGACCACAGATACGCAGTATTTT
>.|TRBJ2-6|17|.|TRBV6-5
CASSSGGLSSGANVLTF
TGTGCCAGCAGTTCGGGGGGCTTAAGCTCTGGGGCCAACGTCCTGACTTTC
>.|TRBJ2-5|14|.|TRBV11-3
CASSLSVGMETQYF
TGTGCCAGCAGCTTATCGGTAGGGATGGAGACCCAGTACTTC
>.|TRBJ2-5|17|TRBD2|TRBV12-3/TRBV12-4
CASSLAGLAGGGETQYF
TGTGCCAGCAGTTTAGCGGGACTAGCGGGGGGAGGGGAGACCCAGTACTTC
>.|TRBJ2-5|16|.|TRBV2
CASSHEPTSSQETQYF
TGTGCCAGCAGTCACGAGCCCACTAGCTCCCAAGAGACCCAGTACTTC
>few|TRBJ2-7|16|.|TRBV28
CASSLPPALSSYEQYF
TGTGCCAGCAGTTTACCTCCGGCATTAAGCTCCTACGAGCAGTACTTC
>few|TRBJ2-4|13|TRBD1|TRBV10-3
CATDTGQGSYQYF
TGTGCCACCGACACTGGACAGGGGAGTTACCAGTACTTC
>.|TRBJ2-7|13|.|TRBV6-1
CASEARGGYEQYF
TGTGCCAGCGAAGCTAGAGGAGGCTACGAGCAGTACTTC